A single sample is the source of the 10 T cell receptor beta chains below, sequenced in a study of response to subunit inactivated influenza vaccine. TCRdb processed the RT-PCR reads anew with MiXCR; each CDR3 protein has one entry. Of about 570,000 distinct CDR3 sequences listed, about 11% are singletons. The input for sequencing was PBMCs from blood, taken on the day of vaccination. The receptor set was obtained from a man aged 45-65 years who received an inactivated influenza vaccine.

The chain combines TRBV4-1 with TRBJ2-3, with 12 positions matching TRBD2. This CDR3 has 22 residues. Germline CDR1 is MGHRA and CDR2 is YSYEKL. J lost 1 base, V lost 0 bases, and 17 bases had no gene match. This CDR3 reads CASSQDLGRLAGAWRGTDTQYF. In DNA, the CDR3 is TGCGCCAGCAGCCAAGACCTAGGTCGACTAGCGGGAGCTTGGCGGGGCACAGATACGCAGTATTTT.

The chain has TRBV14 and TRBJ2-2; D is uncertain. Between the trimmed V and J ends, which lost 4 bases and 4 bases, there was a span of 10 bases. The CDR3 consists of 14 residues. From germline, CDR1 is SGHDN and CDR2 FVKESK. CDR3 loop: CASSLKGSTGELFF. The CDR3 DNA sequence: TGTGCCAGCAGCCTAAAAGGGTCCACCGGGGAGCTGTTTTTT.

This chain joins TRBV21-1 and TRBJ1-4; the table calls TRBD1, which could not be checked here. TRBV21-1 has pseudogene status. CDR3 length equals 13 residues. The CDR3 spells CASGEGMREKLFF. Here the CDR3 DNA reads TGTGCCAGCGGTGAGGGGATGCGAGAAAAACTGTTTTTT.

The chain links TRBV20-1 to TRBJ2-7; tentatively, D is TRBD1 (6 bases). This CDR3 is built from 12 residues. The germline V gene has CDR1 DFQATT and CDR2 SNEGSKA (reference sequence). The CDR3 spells CSQRGNSYEQYF. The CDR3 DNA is TGCAGCCAGAGGGGGAACTCCTACGAGCAGTACTTC.

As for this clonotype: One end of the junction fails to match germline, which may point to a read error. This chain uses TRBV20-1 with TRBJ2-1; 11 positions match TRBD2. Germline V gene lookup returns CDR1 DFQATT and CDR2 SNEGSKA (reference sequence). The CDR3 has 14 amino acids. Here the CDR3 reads CSALTSGRPNEHFF. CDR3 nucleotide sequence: TGCAGTGCCCTAACTAGCGGGAGACCCAATGAGCACTTCTTC.

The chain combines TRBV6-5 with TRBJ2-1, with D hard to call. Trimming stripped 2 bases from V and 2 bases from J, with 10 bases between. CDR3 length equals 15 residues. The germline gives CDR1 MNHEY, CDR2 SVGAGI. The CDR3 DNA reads TGTGCCAGCAGTTACGGTAAAGTCCCCTACAATGAGCAGTTCTTC. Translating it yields CASSYGKVPYNEQFF.

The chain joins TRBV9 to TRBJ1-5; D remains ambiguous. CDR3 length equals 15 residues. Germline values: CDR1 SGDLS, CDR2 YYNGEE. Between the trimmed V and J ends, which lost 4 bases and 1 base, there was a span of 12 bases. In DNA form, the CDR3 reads TGTGCCAGCAGCCCCGGTGGCGTGAGCAATCAGCCCCAGCATTTT. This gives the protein CASSPGGVSNQPQHF.

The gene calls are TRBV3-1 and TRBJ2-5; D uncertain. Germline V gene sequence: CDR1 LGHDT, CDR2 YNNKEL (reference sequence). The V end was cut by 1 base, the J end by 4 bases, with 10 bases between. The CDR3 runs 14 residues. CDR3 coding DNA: TGTGCCAGCAGCCAAGGAACGGCCGGAGAGACCCAGTACTTC. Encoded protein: CASSQGTAGETQYF.

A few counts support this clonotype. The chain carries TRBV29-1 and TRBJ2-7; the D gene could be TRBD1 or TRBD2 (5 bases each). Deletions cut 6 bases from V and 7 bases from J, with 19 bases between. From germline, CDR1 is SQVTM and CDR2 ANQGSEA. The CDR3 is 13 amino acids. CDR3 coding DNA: TGCAGCGTCCAAACCTGGGACGGCCTGGAGCAGTACTTC. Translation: CSVQTWDGLEQYF.

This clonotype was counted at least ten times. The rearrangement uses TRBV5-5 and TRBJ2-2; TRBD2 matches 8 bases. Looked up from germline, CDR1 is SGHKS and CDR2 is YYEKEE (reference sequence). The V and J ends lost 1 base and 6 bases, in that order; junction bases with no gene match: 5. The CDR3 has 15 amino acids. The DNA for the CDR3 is TGTGCCAGCAGCTTGCACGGGGGGGCCGCCGGGGAGCTGTTTTTT. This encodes CASSLHGGAAGELFF.